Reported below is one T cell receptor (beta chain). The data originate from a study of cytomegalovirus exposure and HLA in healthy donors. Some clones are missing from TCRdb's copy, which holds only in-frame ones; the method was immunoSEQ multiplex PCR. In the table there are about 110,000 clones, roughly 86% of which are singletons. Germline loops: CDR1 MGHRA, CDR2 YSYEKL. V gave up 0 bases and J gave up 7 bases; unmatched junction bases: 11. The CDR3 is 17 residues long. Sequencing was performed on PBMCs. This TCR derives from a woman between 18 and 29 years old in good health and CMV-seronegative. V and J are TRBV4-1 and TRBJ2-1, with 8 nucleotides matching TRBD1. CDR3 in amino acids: CASSQEGETGARNEQFF. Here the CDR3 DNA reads TGCGCCAGCAGCCAAGAAGGGGAGACAGGGGCCCGTAATGAGCAGTTCTTC.